This TCR beta chain was sequenced for a study of metastatic and nonmetastatic thyroid tumors. Study at large: A comparison of repertoires was made across blood and tumor or nodule tissue from malignant and benign thyroid patients. Study-level points and caveats: In blood and tumor, TCR beta diversity was reportedly significantly higher in malignant thyroid tumors than in benign nodules.

The CDR3 extends over 14 amino acids. V was clipped by 5 bases and J by 5 bases; unmatched bases: 6. The authors' processing: A papillary thyroid cancer distant-metastasis classifier was built from CDR3 differences across clinicopathological groups. TCRdb used MiXCR to call clones anew from the PCR reads. These V and J calls rely on TCRdb rather than the paper's analysis. The sample includes around 34,000 clones, about 29% of them seen just once. Not a single patient had been given any form of treatment at any point before undergoing thyroid surgery. Points on this clone: Its antigen is as yet unknown.

The sequencing input was blood. The receptor's source is a female donor with papillary thyroid cancer or a benign thyroid nodule (not recorded which). Some clones in this sample may be carry-over from other donors' samples. The rearrangement joins TRBV12-3 or TRBV12-4 to TRBJ2-5; 9 bases are a match to TRBD1. The CDR3 DNA is TGTGCCAGCAGTGTGACAGGGGGGTGGGAGACCCAGTACTTC. Protein product: CASSVTGGWETQYF.